Presented here are 28 T cell receptor beta chains from one specimen sequenced in a study of molecular identifiers for immune sequencing clone quantification. TCRdb recomputed calls from the PCR reads with MiXCR, one row per CDR3 protein. The table lists approximately 550,000 distinct CDR3 sequences, 25% of them singletons. Sequencing was carried out using naive CD8+ T cells from blood, with Jurkat cell RNA spiked in. The sample's subset: FACS-sorted CD8+CD4-CCR7+CD45RA+ naive T cells. The source is a human donor in good health. Some libraries in this study had Jurkat cell RNA spiked in.

J is TRBJ1-1 and V is TRBV7-9, with D possibly matching TRBD1 (5 bases). CDR1 and CDR2 (germline): SEHNR, FQNEAQ (reference sequence). V lost 5 bases and J lost 13, with 29 bases in between. This CDR3 is built from 16 residues. CDR3 amino acids: CASSGLPGLPKTGYFF. The CDR3 DNA is TGTGCCAGCAGCGGACTGCCGGGACTACCAAAAACCGGTTATTTCTTT.

This clonotype was seen a handful of times. CDR3 in DNA: TGTGCCAGCAGTGGTGAGGGCACCTACGAGCAGTACTTC. Amino acids: CASSGEGTYEQYF. The genes are TRBV27 and TRBJ2-7; D perhaps matches TRBD2 (5 bases). The germline V gene encodes CDR1 MNHEY and CDR2 SMNVEV (reference sequence). The CDR3 is made up of 13 amino acids. V gave up 5 bases and J gave up 2 bases, with 10 bases separating them.

This clonotype was recorded many times. The chain uses TRBV4-3 and TRBJ1-2; TRBD1 aligns across 7 bases. The CDR3 totals 15 residues. The V gene's germline CDR1 is LGHNA and CDR2 YSLEER. V lost 0 bases and J lost 4; bases outside the gene matches: 5. The CDR3 region is CASSQDKAGGYGYTF. The DNA of the CDR3 is TGCGCCAGCAGCCAAGATAAGGCAGGGGGCTATGGCTACACCTTC.

This clonotype was detected many times. V usage is TRBV5-1 and J usage is TRBJ2-7, with 8 bases fitting TRBD2. V was clipped by 1 base and J by 2 bases; unmatched bases: 14. CDR1 SGHRS and CDR2 YFSETQ come from the germline V gene. The CDR3 covers 18 residues. The CDR3: CASSLYVRGGLETYEQYF. The CDR3 DNA is TGCGCCAGCAGCTTGTATGTGCGCGGGGGGCTAGAAACCTACGAGCAGTACTTC.

The chain combines TRBV4-3 with TRBJ1-6, with TRBD1 matching 7 bases. The V and J ends lost 5 bases and 8 bases, in that order; junction bases with no gene match: 9. Per germline, CDR1 LGHNA and CDR2 YSLEER. The CDR3 consists of 15 residues. For the CDR3, the DNA is TGCGCCAGCAGCGAGGGTACAGGGGCGGATTCACCCCTCCACTTT. It encodes CASSEGTGADSPLHF.

There are many counts of this clonotype. This chain joins TRBV27 and TRBJ2-3; D may be TRBD1 or TRBD2 (5 bases each). The V and J ends lost 5 bases and 4 bases respectively, with 19 bases between them. The CDR3 is 16 amino acids. Germline CDR1 reads MNHEY; CDR2 reads SMNVEV (reference sequence). CDR3 loop: CASSPALEGLSDTQYF. Written as DNA, the CDR3 is TGTGCCAGCAGTCCGGCCCTTGAGGGGTTGTCAGATACGCAGTATTTT.

This chain connects TRBV4-2 to TRBJ2-2; TRBD2 aligns across 7 bases. CDR1 is LGHNA, CDR2 YNFKEQ, per germline. The CDR3 totals 17 residues. The V gene end was trimmed by 0 bases and the J gene end by 6 bases; junction bases not matched to a gene: 10. CDR3 in amino acids: CASSQELTGGSAGELFF. The CDR3 nucleotides are TGTGCCAGCAGCCAAGAGCTTACGGGGGGTAGCGCCGGGGAGCTGTTTTTT.

The rearrangement joins TRBV12-3 or TRBV12-4 to TRBJ1-5; no definite D call. This CDR3 is built from 16 residues. Deletions cut 3 bases from V and 6 bases from J, with 18 bases between. CDR3 in amino acids: CASSLGGDGSRQPQHF. In nucleotides, the CDR3 is TGTGCCAGCAGTTTGGGCGGTGACGGGTCGCGTCAGCCCCAGCATTTT.

A remark on this clonotype: This may stem from a read error, because a much larger clone lies one nucleotide away. The V call is TRBV4-3, the J call TRBJ2-3, with a tentative D call TRBD2 (6 bases). The CDR3 runs 17 residues. Germline V gene lookup returns CDR1 LGHNA and CDR2 YSLEER. The CDR3 bases are TGCGCCAGCCGCCAAGAAGTTTCCGGGACTAGCACAGATACGCAGTATTTT. Protein: CASRQEVSGTSTDTQYF.

For this clonotype: A much larger clone differs by one base, so this may be a read error. This rearrangement joins TRBV11-2 to TRBJ2-1; D call uncertain. The CDR3 loop spans 13 amino acids. CDR1 SGHAT and CDR2 FQNNGV come from the germline V gene. The CDR3 is CASSLVTYKEQFF. CDR3 nucleotide sequence: TGTGCCAGCAGCTTAGTTACCTACAAAGAGCAGTTCTTC.

This clonotype was recorded at least ten times. The chain links TRBV5-4 to TRBJ1-1; D gene uncertain. V lost 6 bases and J 5 bases, leaving 11 bases between the germline ends. CDR3 length equals 12 residues. Germline V CDR1 and CDR2: SGHNT, YYREEE (reference sequence). CDR3 nucleotide sequence: TGTGCCAGCACCTCAGAAGGGACTGAAGCTTTCTTT. Residues: CASTSEGTEAFF.

This clonotype has a count of ten or more. The chain combines TRBV6-6 with TRBJ2-7; TRBD1 is a possible D gene (5 bases). In germline, CDR1 is MNHNY, CDR2 SVGAGI (reference sequence). This CDR3 has 11 residues. The V end was cut by 2 bases, the J end by 10 bases, with 9 bases between. CDR3 coding DNA: TGTGCCAGCAGTTACGGGGCGGAACAGTACTTC. As protein: CASSYGAEQYF.

The rearrangement links TRBV9 to TRBJ1-2, with TRBD1 matching 8 bases. V lost 5 bases to trimming and J lost 2 bases; unmatched junction nucleotides: 11. CDR1 is SGDLS and CDR2 is YYNGEE in the germline V gene. CDR3 length: 16 residues. CDR3: CASSSGTGLTNYGYTF. The CDR3 DNA is TGTGCCAGCAGTTCCGGGACAGGCCTGACCAACTATGGCTACACCTTC.

This clonotype was found many times. The gene calls are TRBV2 and TRBJ1-1; no reliable D call. The CDR3 length is 17 residues. The germline V gene encodes CDR1 SNHLY and CDR2 FYNNEI. V lost 1 base, J lost 0 bases, and 15 bases lay in between. The CDR3 sequence: CASSEVAGRIMNTEAFF. For the CDR3, the DNA is TGTGCCAGCAGTGAAGTGGCAGGAAGGATCATGAACACTGAAGCTTTCTTT.

The chain carries TRBV6-6 and TRBJ2-3; no firm D call. This CDR3 is 14 amino acids long. The V gene lost 5 bases and the J gene lost 4 bases, with 13 bases spanning the gap. CDR1 is MNHNY and CDR2 is SVGAGI in the germline V gene (reference sequence). CDR3 region: CASSLSPAADTQYF. The CDR3 DNA reads TGTGCCAGCAGTCTTAGTCCGGCTGCAGATACGCAGTATTTT.

This chain joins TRBV7-6 and TRBJ2-3; D could derive from TRBD1 or TRBD2 (5 bases each). The CDR3 is 15 residues long. Germline loops: CDR1 SGHVS, CDR2 FNYEAQ. V lost 5 bases and J lost 3, with 15 bases in between. The CDR3 DNA reads as TGTGCCAGCAGCCTCGGTTGGGGCGGGACAGATACGCAGTATTTT. Its protein is CASSLGWGGTDTQYF.

This clonotype was picked up a small number of times. V and J are TRBV25-1 and TRBJ2-7; D assignment may be TRBD1 or TRBD2 (5 bases each). The ends were cut back, 9 bases at V and 2 bases at J, with 17 bases in the middle. The V gene's germline CDR1 is MGHDK and CDR2 SYGVNS. The CDR3 covers 14 residues. The CDR3 DNA sequence: TGTGCCAGTACCGGGTGGGGGAGCCCCTACGAGCAGTACTTC. Encoded protein: CASTGWGSPYEQYF.

In this sample, this clonotype turned up a few times. The V and J genes are TRBV6-2 or TRBV6-3 and TRBJ2-7, with 7 bases that match TRBD1. V lost 1 base to trimming and J lost 3 bases; unmatched junction nucleotides: 3. Germline V gene lookup returns CDR1 MNHEY and CDR2 SVGEGT. The CDR3 is 14 amino acids. The CDR3 DNA sequence: TGTGCCAGCAGTTACTATCGACAGGGCTACGAGCAGTACTTC. It yields the protein CASSYYRQGYEQYF.

This rearrangement joins TRBV7-9 to TRBJ2-7; a weak D match, TRBD2 (5 bases). CDR3 length: 13 amino acids. V lost 1 base and J lost 7, with 11 bases in between. Germline values: CDR1 SEHNR, CDR2 FQNEAQ (reference sequence). CDR3 residues: CASSLGNSGEQYF. In DNA form, the CDR3 reads TGTGCCAGCAGCTTAGGGAATTCGGGGGAGCAGTACTTC.

The V and J genes are TRBV13 and TRBJ2-7; D may match TRBD1 or TRBD2 (5 bases each). CDR3 size: 14 residues. Germline CDR1 is PRHDT and CDR2 is FYEKMQ (reference sequence). V was clipped by 2 bases and J by 4 bases, with 12 bases between them. In DNA form, the CDR3 reads TGTGCCAGCAGCTTACCTCCGGGACCATACGAGCAGTACTTC. It specifies CASSLPPGPYEQYF. Together with reference TRBV13 and TRBJ2-7, the CDR3 gives the full variable domain: AAGVIQSPRHLIKEKRETATLKCYPIPRHDTVYWYQQGPGQDPQFLISFYEKMQSDKGSIPDRFSAQQFSDYHSELNMSSLELGDSALYFCASSLPPGPYEQYFGPGTRLTVT.

The DNA for the CDR3 is TGTGCAAGTCGCAATAGTTTCAAAAATCAGCCCCAGCATTTT. Translation gives CASRNSFKNQPQHF. This chain uses TRBV12-2 with TRBJ1-5. TRBV12-2 is annotated as a pseudogene. CDR3 length: 14 amino acids.

About this clonotype itself: The conserved closing phenylalanine or tryptophan is absent in this CDR3, likely reflecting a read error. This rearrangement joins TRBV6-2 or TRBV6-3 to TRBJ1-2; 9 bases line up with TRBD1. After removal of 3 bases from V and 6 bases from J, the junction contained 8 bases not matched to a gene. The CDR3 contains 15 residues. CDR1 MNHEY and CDR2 SVGEGT come from the germline V gene. CDR3 nucleotide sequence: TGTGCCAGCAGTTATCCGGGACAGGGATTTCATGGCTACACCCTC. Residues: CASSYPGQGFHGYTL.

This clonotype was picked up many times. This chain uses TRBV5-1 with TRBJ2-3, with D unclear. The germline gives CDR1 SGHRS, CDR2 YFSETQ. This CDR3 has 15 amino acids. V was trimmed by 0 bases and J by 2 bases, leaving 10 bases between them. CDR3 protein: CASSLDGYLTDTQYF. CDR3 coding DNA: TGCGCCAGCAGCTTGGACGGGTACCTCACAGATACGCAGTATTTT.

The chain uses TRBV6-2 or TRBV6-3 and TRBJ1-2; TRBD1 might be the D (6 bases). Germline-derived CDR1 and CDR2 are MNHEY and SVGEGT. CDR3 size: 16 residues. V was shortened by 4 bases and J by 6 bases, with 21 bases between the two germline ends. Here the CDR3 reads CASSSKTGGSLHGYTF. The CDR3 region has the DNA TGTGCCAGCAGTTCCAAGACAGGCGGCTCGCTCCATGGCTACACCTTC.

Turning to this clonotype: A read error may explain this, as a much larger clone is one base away. Lacking the conserved final phenylalanine or tryptophan, this CDR3 likely reflects a read error. The genes are TRBV12-3 or TRBV12-4 and TRBJ1-1, with D perhaps TRBD1 (5 bases). Trimming pared 6 bases from V and 3 bases from J, leaving 11 bases between. The CDR3 has 13 amino acids. As DNA, the CDR3 is TGTGCCAGCAGCCCTGGGGGATACACTGAAGCTTTCCTT. Protein: CASSPGGYTEAFL.

The chain is built from TRBV11-2 and TRBJ2-4; TRBD2 agrees at 14 bases. The V and J ends lost 1 base and 0 bases, in that order; junction bases with no gene match: 8. Germline CDR1 is SGHAT and CDR2 is FQNNGV. The CDR3 is made up of 20 amino acids. The CDR3 is CASSLGPGTSGGLAKNIQYF. CDR3 DNA: TGTGCCAGCAGCTTAGGGCCAGGGACTAGCGGGGGCCTAGCCAAAAACATTCAGTACTTC.

This clonotype was counted a few times. The gene calls are TRBV4-3 and TRBJ2-7; D is unclear. Germline lookup yields CDR1 LGHNA and CDR2 YSLEER. There are 13 residues in the CDR3. Between the trimmed V and J ends, which lost 0 bases and 6 bases, there was a span of 9 bases. The CDR3 here is CASSQETPSEQYF. Written as DNA, the CDR3 is TGCGCCAGCAGCCAAGAAACCCCCTCCGAGCAGTACTTC.

The J gene is TRBJ1-1, the V gene TRBV28; D is uncertain. Trimming cost V 3 bases and J 2 bases, with 10 bases left between them. The CDR3 is made up of 14 amino acids. Per germline, CDR1 MDHEN and CDR2 SYDVKM. CDR3 DNA sequence: TGTGCCAGCAGTTTTTCACAGCGTAACACTGAAGCTTTCTTT. Translation: CASSFSQRNTEAFF. The full variable domain, with the rest looked up from reference TRBV28 and TRBJ1-1, is DVKVTQSSRYLVKRTGEKVFLECVQDMDHENMFWYRQDPGLGLRLIYFSYDVKMKEKGDIPEGYSVSREKKERFSLILESASTNQTSMYLCASSFSQRNTEAFFGQGTRLTVV.